The 13 T cell receptor beta chains below were found in one sample sequenced in a study of control samples from healthy donors and cancer patients. The data were produced by immunoSEQ multiplex PCR, yet TCRdb's version contains in-frame clones alone and is incomplete. The data hold about 86,000 clones, with about 93% observed a single time. What was sequenced was blood. Source of these receptors: a woman in her late teens or twenties in good health.

This clone was seen more than once but under ten times. The CDR3 protein is CASSSRGGRGNQPQHF. The CDR3 DNA reads as TGTGCCAGCAGTTCTAGAGGGGGCAGGGGCAATCAGCCCCAGCATTTT. The chain uses TRBV6-6 and TRBJ1-5; 7 nucleotides align to TRBD1. The CDR3 contains 16 residues. Germline values: CDR1 MNHNY, CDR2 SVGAGI (reference sequence). The V and J ends lost 4 bases and 2 bases, in that order; junction bases with no gene match: 8.

J is TRBJ2-1 and V is TRBV24-1; 11 bases fit TRBD2. Germline values: CDR1 KGHDR, CDR2 SFDVKD. The CDR3 length is 16 residues. V gave up 3 bases and J gave up 4 bases; unmatched junction bases: 4. The CDR3 loop reads CATSDPLAGAYNEQFF. Here the CDR3 DNA reads TGTGCCACCAGTGATCCACTAGCGGGAGCATACAATGAGCAGTTCTTC.

The DNA of the CDR3 is TGCGCCAGCAGCTTGGTAGGGACAGGGGGCGCGCTCTTATATTCACCCCTCCACTTT. Translated, it gives CASSLVGTGGALLYSPLHF. This chain connects TRBV5-1 to TRBJ1-6, with 12 bases identical to TRBD1. V lost 0 bases, J lost 8 bases, and 12 bases stayed unmatched. The germline CDR1 and CDR2 sequences are SGHRS and YFSETQ. This CDR3 comprises 19 residues. Combining the CDR3 with reference TRBV5-1 and TRBJ1-6 gives the whole variable domain KAGVTQTPRYLIKTRGQQVTLSCSPISGHRSVSWYQQTPGQGLQFLFEYFSETQRNKGNFPGRFSGRQFSNSRSEMNVSTLELGDSALYLCASSLVGTGGALLYSPLHFGNGTRLTVT.

The chain combines TRBV5-6 with TRBJ2-2; the match to TRBD1 covers 7 bases. The germline V gene encodes CDR1 SGHDT and CDR2 YYEEEE. The V gene end was trimmed by 7 bases and the J gene end by 3 bases; junction bases not matched to a gene: 9. The CDR3 totals 15 residues. The CDR3 reads CASGADRVYTGELFF. CDR3 nucleotides: TGTGCCAGCGGGGCTGACAGGGTGTACACCGGGGAGCTGTTTTTT.

The V gene is TRBV2, the J gene TRBJ1-5, with 11 nucleotides matching TRBD1. Trimming cost V 3 bases and J 1 base; bases outside gene matches: 8. CDR1 and CDR2 (germline): SNHLY, FYNNEI. This CDR3 contains 18 residues. CDR3 region: CASSDRGQGGRSNQPQHF. CDR3 in DNA: TGTGCCAGCAGTGATAGGGGACAGGGGGGACGAAGCAATCAGCCCCAGCATTTT.

The chain links TRBV18 to TRBJ2-5; D unclear. V lost 2 bases and J 5 bases, leaving 6 bases between the germline ends. The CDR3 has 12 residues. Germline V gene lookup returns CDR1 KGHSH and CDR2 LQKENI. The CDR3, as DNA: TGTGCCAGCTCACCATTATCGGAGACCCAGTACTTC. Its protein product is CASSPLSETQYF.

J is TRBJ2-3 and V is TRBV7-9, with 8 bases identical to TRBD1. J lost 4 bases, V lost 5 bases, and 11 bases had no gene match. The CDR3 runs 16 residues. CDR1 and CDR2 from the germline V gene are SEHNR and FQNEAQ (reference sequence). This CDR3 reads CASSIQGAATADTQYF. For the CDR3, the DNA is TGTGCCAGCAGCATCCAGGGGGCCGCGACGGCAGATACGCAGTATTTT.

V usage is TRBV9 and J usage is TRBJ2-1, with D uncertain. The CDR3 is 13 amino acids. Germline V CDR1 and CDR2: SGDLS, YYNGEE. Trimming cost V 1 base and J 3 bases, with 5 bases left between them. CDR3 DNA sequence: TGTGCCAGCAGCGTAACTCTCTACAATGAGCAGTTCTTC. It is translated as CASSVTLYNEQFF.

CDR3 bases: TGTGCCAGCAGCTTGCGGGGGGCCTACGAGCAGTACTTC. Its protein is CASSLRGAYEQYF. J is TRBJ2-7 and V is TRBV5-4, with 7 positions matching TRBD2. CDR3 length: 13 residues. J gave up 2 bases and V 1 base, and 0 bases lay outside the gene matches. Germline V gene data show CDR1 as SGHNT and CDR2 as YYREEE (reference sequence).

This chain connects TRBV2 to TRBJ2-5; 8 bases line up with TRBD1. Trimming removed 5 bases from V and 2 bases from J; junction bases left unmatched: 7. The CDR3 loop spans 15 amino acids. CDR1 is SNHLY and CDR2 is FYNNEI in the germline V gene. The CDR3 is CASSFDRGLQETQYF. The CDR3 DNA is TGTGCCAGCAGTTTCGACAGGGGACTTCAAGAGACCCAGTACTTC.

In DNA, the CDR3 is TGTGCCAGTAGTATTTCGCAGGGCTCTAATGAAAAACTGTTTTTT. This sequence encodes CASSISQGSNEKLFF. The chain links TRBV19 to TRBJ1-4; TRBD1 might be the D (5 bases). Germline V gene sequence: CDR1 LNHDA, CDR2 SQIVND (reference sequence). V lost 3 bases, J lost 3 bases, and 11 bases lay in between. This CDR3 comprises 15 residues.

The chain carries TRBV20-1 and TRBJ1-1; tentative D call: TRBD1 (5 bases). CDR1 and CDR2 (germline): DFQATT, SNEGSKA (reference sequence). V gave up 5 bases and J gave up 7 bases, with 11 bases separating them. There are 11 residues in the CDR3. The CDR3, as DNA: TGCAGTGCTGAGGCAGGGAATGAAGCTTTCTTT. Its translation: CSAEAGNEAFF.

The J gene is TRBJ2-7, the V gene TRBV7-9; D may match TRBD1 or TRBD2 (5 bases each). V was cut by 1 base and J by 5 bases, with 18 bases left in between. The CDR3 has 16 amino acids. Germline CDR1 reads SEHNR; CDR2 reads FQNEAQ (reference sequence). The CDR3 protein is CASSLVPGTAKDEQYF. The CDR3 bases are TGTGCCAGCAGCTTAGTGCCAGGGACGGCTAAGGACGAGCAGTACTTC.